The 14 T cell receptor beta chains in this list originate from one sample, sequenced in a study of blood T cell repertoires in COVID-19. Some clones are missing from TCRdb's copy, which holds only in-frame ones; the method was immunoSEQ multiplex PCR. The sample carries 260,000 or so clones, 87% recorded once. Sequencing input: PBMCs or T cells enriched from blood (not recorded which). The receptors here all came from a woman aged 30 to 39 with acute COVID-19.

This clone has a single count. This sequence joins TRBV18 and TRBJ2-2; TRBD1 might be the D (5 bases). V was clipped by 2 bases and J by 5 bases, with 15 bases between them. This CDR3 is built from 16 residues. The germline CDR1 and CDR2 sequences are KGHSH and LQKENI. This chain's CDR3 is CASSPRIRGATGELFF. CDR3 coding DNA: TGTGCCAGCTCACCAAGGATAAGGGGCGCGACCGGGGAGCTGTTTTTT.

The gene calls are TRBV28 and TRBJ1-1; TRBD1 agrees at 10 bases. V was clipped by 8 bases and J by 5 bases; unmatched bases: 8. This CDR3 region has 14 residues. Germline CDR1 is MDHEN and CDR2 is SYDVKM. CDR3 residues: CASLTGGARTEAFF. The CDR3 bases are TGTGCCAGCCTGACAGGGGGCGCCCGGACTGAAGCTTTCTTT.

The rearrangement links TRBV4-1 to TRBJ1-5; D perhaps matches TRBD1 (6 bases). The CDR3 runs to 14 residues. V gave up 4 bases and J gave up 3 bases, with 10 bases separating them. Germline loops: CDR1 MGHRA, CDR2 YSYEKL. The CDR3 is CASSPRDINQPQHF. Written as DNA, the CDR3 is TGCGCCAGCAGCCCCCGGGACATCAATCAGCCCCAGCATTTT.

V is TRBV10-2 and J is TRBJ1-2; 10 bases agree with TRBD1. The CDR3 extends over 17 amino acids. Germline CDR1 is WSHSY and CDR2 is SAAADI. V lost 0 bases to trimming and J lost 4 bases; unmatched junction nucleotides: 8. The CDR3 DNA reads as TGCGCCAGCAGTGAGTCGACCGCGACAGGGGGCGGCTATGGCTACACCTTC. It codes for CASSESTATGGGYGYTF.

This chain connects TRBV6-2 or TRBV6-3 to TRBJ1-5; 10 bases fit TRBD1. The CDR3 loop spans 17 amino acids. Trimming removed 6 bases from V and 0 bases from J; junction bases left unmatched: 8. The germline V gene has CDR1 MNHEY and CDR2 SVGEGT. CDR3 coding DNA: TGTGCCAGCAGCAGGGGACAGGGGAGGCGTAGCAATCAGCCCCAGCATTTT. Translated, it gives CASSRGQGRRSNQPQHF.

The chain uses TRBV5-6 and TRBJ2-2, with 7 bases identical to TRBD2. Germline V gives CDR1 SGHDT, CDR2 YYEEEE. This CDR3 has 15 residues. Unmatched junction bases numbered 5, after V lost 3 bases and J lost 3 bases. CDR3 in DNA: TGTGCCAGCAGCTCGGGACTAAAGTACACCGGGGAGCTGTTTTTT. Translated, it gives CASSSGLKYTGELFF.

The genes are TRBV27 and TRBJ2-5, with TRBD2 identical over 10 bases. This CDR3 region has 15 residues. Germline V lookup: CDR1 MNHEY, CDR2 SMNVEV (reference sequence). The V and J ends lost 1 base and 3 bases, in that order; junction bases with no gene match: 2. CDR3 coding DNA: TGTGCCAGCAGTTTATATAGCGGGGGGAAAGAGACCCAGTACTTC. Translated: CASSLYSGGKETQYF.

The genes are TRBV29-1 and TRBJ1-4; D is uncertain. This CDR3 contains 13 residues. Trimming left V 4 bases short and J 4 bases short, with 10 bases between. Germline-derived CDR1 and CDR2 are SQVTM and ANQGSEA. The CDR3: CSVGGSDNEKLFF. The CDR3 DNA follows: TGCAGCGTTGGAGGGTCTGATAATGAAAAACTGTTTTTT.

V and J are TRBV5-4 and TRBJ2-5; perhaps TRBD2 as D (5 bases). CDR3 length: 15 residues. Trimming removed 2 bases from V and 4 bases from J, with 15 bases in between. The germline V gene has CDR1 SGHNT and CDR2 YYREEE (reference sequence). For the CDR3, the DNA is TGTGCCAGCAGCTTTCTAGCCGGGGAAGGAGAGACCCAGTACTTC. Its translation: CASSFLAGEGETQYF.

This chain connects TRBV18 to TRBJ2-7, with 10 bases matching TRBD1. CDR3 length equals 13 residues. V lost 1 base to trimming and J lost 7 bases; unmatched junction nucleotides: 1. Germline values: CDR1 KGHSH, CDR2 LQKENI. The CDR3 region is CASSPLGQGEQYF. In DNA form, the CDR3 reads TGTGCCAGCTCACCACTGGGACAGGGGGAGCAGTACTTC.

This chain joins TRBV5-4 and TRBJ2-3; D is possibly TRBD2 (5 bases). Germline CDR1 is SGHNT and CDR2 is YYREEE (reference sequence). Deletions cut 1 base from V and 1 base from J, with 7 bases between. CDR3 length: 14 residues. The CDR3 DNA sequence: TGTGCCAGCAGCTTGCTCGGGGGCACAGATACGCAGTATTTT. Residues: CASSLLGGTDTQYF.

The CDR3 DNA follows: TGTGCCAGCAGTCCCCAGGGCGGCACTGAAGCTTTCTTT. Translation gives CASSPQGGTEAFF. The chain carries TRBV12-3 or TRBV12-4 and TRBJ1-1; D possibly corresponds to TRBD1 (5 bases). This CDR3 spans 13 amino acids. Trimming pared 5 bases from V and 4 bases from J, leaving 11 bases between.

This sequence joins TRBV5-1 and TRBJ1-6; 8 bases agree with TRBD1. V lost 4 bases and J lost 5; bases outside the gene matches: 14. Germline lookup yields CDR1 SGHRS and CDR2 YFSETQ. This CDR3 comprises 18 residues. CDR3 region: CASSPEAARGHDNSPLHF. CDR3 bases: TGCGCCAGCAGCCCCGAGGCTGCCAGGGGGCACGATAATTCACCCCTCCACTTT.

This clone is a singleton in its sample. The chain joins TRBV7-8 to TRBJ2-5, with 11 positions matching TRBD2. This CDR3 has 18 amino acids. V shed 7 bases and J 3 bases; nucleotides not matched to a gene: 16. The germline gives CDR1 SGHVS, CDR2 FQNEAQ. The CDR3 loop reads CASIRLAGGPFLEETQYF. In DNA form, the CDR3 reads TGTGCCAGCATCCGGCTAGCGGGGGGCCCTTTCTTAGAAGAGACCCAGTACTTC.